This T cell receptor (beta chain) was documented in a study of cytomegalovirus exposure and HLA in healthy donors. Notes on the study in general: Diagnosis of cytomegalovirus status made by the classifier reportedly showed high specificity and sensitivity. The majority of TCR sequences were rare, yet some public TCRs appeared in many donors.

The method was immunoSEQ multiplex PCR; TCRdb's version includes in-frame clones alone and lacks a portion of them. The table shows more than 95,000 clones, with about 96% occurring only once. In the case of this clone: The antigen remains undetermined.

Sequencing was done on a sample of PBMCs. The sequence was collected from a man aged 18 to 29 in good health and CMV-seronegative.

CDR3: CASSPGSGANVLTF. CDR3 sequence (DNA): TGTGCCAGCAGCCCGGGCTCTGGGGCCAACGTCCTGACTTTC. The chain carries TRBV5-4 and TRBJ2-6, with no clear D. The germline gives CDR1 SGHNT, CDR2 YYREEE (reference sequence). The CDR3 is made up of 14 amino acids. Trimming took off 4 bases at V and 0 bases at J, with 5 bases between the two ends.